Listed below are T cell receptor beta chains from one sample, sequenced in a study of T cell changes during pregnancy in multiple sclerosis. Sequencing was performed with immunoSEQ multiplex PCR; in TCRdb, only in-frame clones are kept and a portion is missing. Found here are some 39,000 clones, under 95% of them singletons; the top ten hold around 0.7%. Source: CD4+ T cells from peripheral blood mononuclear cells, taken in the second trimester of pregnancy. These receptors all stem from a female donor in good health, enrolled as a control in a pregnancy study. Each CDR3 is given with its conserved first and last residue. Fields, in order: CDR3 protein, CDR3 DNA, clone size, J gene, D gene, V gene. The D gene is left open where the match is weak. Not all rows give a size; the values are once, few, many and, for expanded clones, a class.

CASSLATGGGEKLFF | TGTGCCAGCAGCTTAGCGACAGGGGGAGGTGAAAAACTGTTTTTT | - | TRBJ1-4 | TRBD1 | TRBV7-9
CASNTGSNQPQHF | TGTGCCAGCAACACAGGGAGCAATCAGCCCCAGCATTTT | - | TRBJ1-5 | - | TRBV6-1
CASSQGAVQGASGELFF | TGCGCCAGCAGCCAAGGGGCTGTCCAGGGGGCAAGCGGGGAGCTGTTTTTT | few | TRBJ2-2 | TRBD1 | TRBV4-1
CASSLGSNNEQFF | TGTGCCAGCAGCCTCGGGTCCAACAATGAGCAGTTCTTC | - | TRBJ2-1 | - | TRBV9
CASSQGGQMNTEAFF | TGTGCCAGCAGCCAAGGAGGCCAGATGAACACTGAAGCTTTCTTT | few | TRBJ1-1 | - | TRBV4-2
CASSSVNNQPQHF | TGTGCCAGCAGTTCGGTGAACAATCAGCCCCAGCATTTT | - | TRBJ1-5 | - | TRBV2
CASTKTGSAEAFF | TGTGCCAGCACTAAGACAGGGTCGGCTGAAGCTTTCTTT | - | TRBJ1-1 | TRBD1 | TRBV6-5
CASSPTSGANTGELFF | TGTGCCAGCAGCCCGACTAGCGGGGCCAACACCGGGGAGCTGTTTTTT | - | TRBJ2-2 | TRBD2 | TRBV11-3
CASRGQSTDTQYF | TGTGCCAGCCGAGGACAGAGCACAGATACGCAGTATTTT | - | TRBJ2-3 | - | TRBV14
CASSQSGQGGMNEQFF | TGCGCCAGCAGTCAATCTGGACAGGGAGGGATGAATGAGCAGTTCTTC | - | TRBJ2-1 | - | TRBV23-1
CASSHPQATSTDTQYF | TGTGCCAGCAGCCATCCACAGGCTACTAGCACAGATACGCAGTATTTT | - | TRBJ2-3 | - | TRBV4-2
CSAPAGYTF | TGCAGTGCCCCCGCGGGCTACACCTTC | - | TRBJ1-2 | - | TRBV20-1
CASGGGQGANEQFF | TGTGCCAGTGGGGGTGGACAGGGGGCCAATGAGCAGTTCTTC | - | TRBJ2-1 | TRBD1 | TRBV19
CASSRGGATDTQYF | TGTGCCAGCAGCCGGGGGGGGGCCACAGATACGCAGTATTTT | - | TRBJ2-3 | TRBD2 | TRBV5-5
CASSLDPGKSEQFF | TGTGCCAGCAGCTTAGATCCCGGGAAGAGTGAGCAGTTCTTC | - | TRBJ2-1 | - | TRBV7-6
CATEGRTEAFF | TGTGCCACCGAGGGGAGGACTGAAGCTTTCTTT | - | TRBJ1-1 | - | TRBV6-9
CASSVQGVVEAFF | TGTGCCAGCAGCGTTCAGGGTGTTGTTGAAGCTTTCTTT | - | TRBJ1-1 | - | TRBV7-2
CASRSTRGGGNTIYF | TGTGCCAGCAGGTCCACGCGGGGCGGTGGAAACACCATATATTTT | - | TRBJ1-3 | - | TRBV28
CASSSGTSGETQYF | TGTGCCAGCAGCTCCGGGACTAGCGGAGAGACCCAGTACTTC | - | TRBJ2-5 | TRBD2 | TRBV5-5
CAWSVGSGGPDTQYF | TGTGCCTGGAGTGTCGGTAGCGGGGGTCCAGATACGCAGTATTTT | - | TRBJ2-3 | TRBD2 | TRBV30
CASSPRTSLGVRTGELFF | TGTGCCAGCAGCCCTCGGACTAGCTTGGGGGTGAGGACCGGGGAGCTGTTTTTT | - | TRBJ2-2 | TRBD2 | TRBV7-9
CASSIGTGGFTEAFF | TGTGCCAGTAGTATAGGTACAGGGGGCTTCACTGAAGCTTTCTTT | few | TRBJ1-1 | TRBD1 | TRBV19
CASSQEFLASYNEQFF | TGCGCCAGCAGCCAAGAGTTCCTAGCGTCCTACAATGAGCAGTTCTTC | once | TRBJ2-1 | - | TRBV4-3
CASSRDRGNPGELFF | TGTGCCAGCTCACGGGACAGGGGCAACCCCGGGGAGCTGTTTTTT | - | TRBJ2-2 | TRBD1 | TRBV18
CASSLRTGGLKLFF | TGTGCCAGCAGTTTAAGGACAGGGGGCTTGAAACTGTTTTTT | once | TRBJ1-4 | TRBD1 | TRBV27
CASSIARDRGYEQYF | TGTGCCAGTAGTATAGCCCGGGACAGGGGCTACGAGCAGTACTTC | once | TRBJ2-7 | TRBD1 | TRBV19
CASSPGLPSSYNEQFF | TGTGCCAGCTCACCAGGACTTCCCAGCTCCTACAATGAGCAGTTCTTC | - | TRBJ2-1 | - | TRBV18
CASSKVRGIGYTF | TGTGCCAGCAGTAAAGTACGAGGGATTGGCTACACCTTC | - | TRBJ1-2 | - | TRBV28
CASSRTIANYGYTF | TGTGCCAGTAGTAGGACAATAGCTAACTATGGCTACACCTTC | - | TRBJ1-2 | - | TRBV19
CAWRRGATYEQYF | TGTGCCTGGAGGCGGGGAGCAACCTACGAGCAGTACTTC | - | TRBJ2-7 | - | TRBV30
CSAGQLYGYTF | TGCAGTGCCGGACAGTTGTATGGCTACACCTTC | once | TRBJ1-2 | - | TRBV20-1
CASTRGGRETYEQYF | TGTGCCAGCACCCGAGGGGGCAGGGAGACCTACGAGCAGTACTTC | once | TRBJ2-7 | TRBD1 | TRBV2
CASRPTTGGTEAFF | TGTGCCAGCAGGCCAACGACAGGGGGCACTGAAGCTTTCTTT | - | TRBJ1-1 | TRBD1 | TRBV7-3
CASRTQGAVYEQYF | TGTGCCAGCAGAACCCAGGGGGCGGTCTACGAGCAGTACTTC | - | TRBJ2-7 | TRBD1 | TRBV2
CASSIVSGNSNQPQHF | TGTGCCAGTAGTATAGTTTCGGGAAATAGCAATCAGCCCCAGCATTTT | once | TRBJ1-5 | - | TRBV19
CASSLVPEGTGLNNEQFF | TGTGCCAGCAGCTTAGTTCCTGAGGGGACAGGGTTAAATAATGAGCAGTTCTTC | - | TRBJ2-1 | TRBD1 | TRBV7-2
CASSPQRSSYNEQFF | TGTGCCAGCTCACCACAGCGCAGCTCCTACAATGAGCAGTTCTTC | - | TRBJ2-1 | - | TRBV18
CASSQGKLLANEQFF | TGCGCCAGCAGCCAAGGTAAATTATTGGCCAATGAGCAGTTCTTC | - | TRBJ2-1 | - | TRBV4-1
CSAALRGTQYF | TGCAGTGCTGCCCTCAGGGGGACCCAGTACTTC | - | TRBJ2-5 | - | TRBV20-1
CASSSTGENYGYTF | TGTGCCAGCAGTTCGACAGGGGAAAACTATGGCTACACCTTC | - | TRBJ1-2 | TRBD1 | TRBV28
CASSEKTTRPIQPQHF | TGTGCCAGCAGTGAAAAAACTACACGGCCGATTCAGCCCCAGCATTTT | - | TRBJ1-5 | - | TRBV6-1
CSVALQAHSNQPQHF | TGCAGCGTTGCACTTCAGGCCCATAGCAATCAGCCCCAGCATTTT | - | TRBJ1-5 | - | TRBV29-1
CASTARPGMGFEQYF | TGTGCCAGTACGGCCCGCCCGGGGATGGGTTTTGAGCAGTACTTC | once | TRBJ2-7 | - | TRBV19
CASSDQGALYGYTF | TGTGCCAGCAGTGATCAGGGGGCGCTCTATGGCTACACCTTC | - | TRBJ1-2 | TRBD1 | TRBV28
CASSPSDETQYF | TGTGCCAGCTCACCCAGCGACGAGACCCAGTACTTC | - | TRBJ2-5 | - | TRBV18
CASNLKGGGSYNEQFF | TGTGCCAGCAACCTAAAGGGGGGGGGCTCCTACAATGAGCAGTTCTTC | - | TRBJ2-1 | - | TRBV6-6
CASSQDRSQRAQFF | TGCGCCAGCAGCCAAGATAGGTCGCAGCGGGCCCAGTTCTTC | - | TRBJ2-1 | - | TRBV4-3
CASRPNRGGGYTF | TGTGCCAGCAGGCCCAACAGGGGGGGAGGCTACACCTTC | - | TRBJ1-2 | TRBD1 | TRBV6-5
CASSRRITEAFF | TGTGCCAGCAGCCGCAGGATCACTGAAGCTTTCTTT | - | TRBJ1-1 | - | TRBV7-9
CASRSSGSGNTIYF | TGTGCCAGCCGGTCGTCGGGGTCTGGAAACACCATATATTTT | once | TRBJ1-3 | - | TRBV19
CATSSETRTEAFF | TGTGCCACCAGCAGTGAGACCAGGACTGAAGCTTTCTTT | - | TRBJ1-1 | - | TRBV15
CASNRGDQPQHF | TGTGCCAGCAACAGGGGCGATCAGCCCCAGCATTTT | - | TRBJ1-5 | TRBD1 | TRBV6-1
CASSLAANTIYF | TGTGCCAGCAGCTTAGCGGCCAACACCATATATTTT | - | TRBJ1-3 | - | TRBV7-2
CASSFSPGQGGSSYNSPLHF | TGTGCCAGCAGCTTCTCACCCGGACAGGGGGGGAGCTCCTATAATTCACCCCTCCACTTT | - | TRBJ1-6 | TRBD1 | TRBV7-6